This T cell receptor (beta chain) is from a study of cytomegalovirus exposure and HLA in healthy donors. Findings of the study overall: There was a cluster of highly shared sequence variants that was likely a sequencing artifact. When analyzed later, a missense DCLRE1C variant was found to be linked to TCR beta V- and J-gene trimming. HLA allele associations emerged for around 15,000 TCR beta sequences in a later analysis, at 0.05 false discovery rate.

Notes on this clone: Its antigen remains unknown.

It was with 60 Vbeta and 13 Jbeta primers that the PCR ran. In the original workflow: There were 80 million or so unique TCR beta chains by a later count, and about 12 million of them were shared. Repertoires were generated with immunoSEQ multiplex PCR, while TCRdb's copy carries only in-frame clones and drops some. The V and J calls and the clone size are those of that table, but D and trimming were determined from the DNA. Of some 150,000 clones listed, approximately 82% are singletons. The ends lost 4 bases at V and 1 base at J; junction bases unmatched: 7. Germline CDR1 is SGHNT and CDR2 is YYREEE (reference sequence). The CDR3 is made up of 16 amino acids.

The source material was PBMCs. This TCR was sampled from a male donor in good health and CMV-seronegative. The genes are TRBV5-4 and TRBJ2-7; TRBD1 agrees at 11 bases. The CDR3 bases are TGTGCCAGCAGCCGGGGGGGGACAGGGGGTTCCTACGAGCAGTACTTC. This translates into CASSRGGTGGSYEQYF. The variable domain in full, with the rest retrieved from reference TRBV5-4 and TRBJ2-7, is ETGVTQSPTHLIKTRGQQVTLRCSSQSGHNTVSWYQQALGQGPQFIFQYYREEENGRGNFPPRFSGLQFPNYSSELNVNALELDDSALYLCASSRGGTGGSYEQYFGPGTRLTVT.